The 19 T cell receptor beta chains reported below all come from one sample, sequenced in a study of blood T cell repertoires in COVID-19. TCRdb's copy holds only in-frame clones and misses some; the assay was immunoSEQ multiplex PCR. This table has roughly 68,000 clones, roughly 84% appearing once. Sequencing input: peripheral blood. The receptors were gathered from a man aged 45-60 years with active COVID-19.

J is TRBJ2-1 and V is TRBV5-1; 12 nucleotides agree with TRBD2. Unmatched junction bases numbered 6, after V lost 4 bases and J lost 4 bases. The CDR3 covers 16 residues. Germline CDR1 is SGHRS and CDR2 is YFSETQ. In nucleotides, the CDR3 is TGCGCCAGCAGCCCGACGACTAGCGGGAGTTACAATGAGCAGTTCTTC. Translation gives CASSPTTSGSYNEQFF. The whole variable domain, filled in from reference TRBV5-1 and TRBJ2-1, reads KAGVTQTPRYLIKTRGQQVTLSCSPISGHRSVSWYQQTPGQGLQFLFEYFSETQRNKGNFPGRFSGRQFSNSRSEMNVSTLELGDSALYLCASSPTTSGSYNEQFFGPGTRLTVL.

The chain has TRBV18 and TRBJ2-7, with D possibly being TRBD1 (6 bases). Trimming removed 4 bases at V and 1 base at J, with 8 bases between. This CDR3 comprises 13 residues. Germline V gene data show CDR1 as KGHSH and CDR2 as LQKENI. Here the CDR3 reads CASSRDTSYEQYF. CDR3 DNA: TGTGCCAGCTCACGGGACACTTCCTACGAGCAGTACTTC.

This rearrangement joins TRBV20-1 to TRBJ2-1; the match to TRBD2 covers 7 bases. With V trimmed by 2 bases and J by 10 bases, 2 bases remained unmatched. The CDR3 has 11 amino acids. Germline V lookup: CDR1 DFQATT, CDR2 SNEGSKA (reference sequence). In DNA form, the CDR3 reads TGCAGTGCTAGACGGACTAGGGAGCAGTTCTTC. This gives the protein CSARRTREQFF.

The J gene is TRBJ1-1, the V gene TRBV27; D not resolved. CDR3 size: 13 residues. V gave up 5 bases and J gave up 6 bases, with 13 bases separating them. Germline CDR1 is MNHEY and CDR2 is SMNVEV (reference sequence). This CDR3 is CASSPKRGSEAFF. The CDR3 DNA follows: TGTGCCAGCAGTCCAAAGCGAGGGTCTGAAGCTTTCTTT.

V is TRBV6-5 and J is TRBJ1-6; D gene uncertain. CDR3 length equals 15 residues. V was trimmed by 0 bases and J by 8 bases, leaving 11 bases between them. Germline lookup yields CDR1 MNHEY and CDR2 SVGAGI. The CDR3 DNA sequence: TGTGCCAGCAGTTACTCGACCCGCGGGGATTCACCCCTCCACTTT. Its protein is CASSYSTRGDSPLHF.

CDR3 in DNA: TGTGCCAGCAGTTCTAGCGCCAGCGGGAGGATATACGAGCAGTACTTC. Its translation is CASSSSASGRIYEQYF. The chain couples TRBV27 to TRBJ2-7, with 9 nucleotides matching TRBD2. CDR3 length: 16 amino acids. Germline assignment: CDR1 MNHEY and CDR2 SMNVEV (reference sequence). J was trimmed by 4 bases and V by 4 bases; bases with no gene match: 11.

The rearrangement joins TRBV4-3 to TRBJ2-3; possible D gene TRBD2, 5 bases. V lost 1 base and J 6 bases, leaving 8 bases between the germline ends. Germline values: CDR1 LGHNA, CDR2 YSLEER. CDR3 length: 13 amino acids. The CDR3, as DNA: TGCGCCAGCAGCCAAGGGACTCAGGATACGCAGTATTTT. Translating gives CASSQGTQDTQYF.

The chain joins TRBV12-5 to TRBJ1-1; no clear D. CDR1 is LGHNT and CDR2 is FRNRAP in the germline V gene. V lost 0 bases, J lost 10 bases, and 9 bases lay in between. The CDR3 loop spans 12 amino acids. CDR3 nucleotide sequence: TGTGCTAGTGGTTTGGTAACCGGACTAGCTTTCTTT. Amino acid sequence: CASGLVTGLAFF.

The table lists this clone with a count of one. The CDR3 here is CASSESQGNTEAFF. In DNA, the CDR3 is TGTGCCAGCTCAGAATCACAGGGGAACACTGAAGCTTTCTTT. The gene calls are TRBV18 and TRBJ1-1, with a weak D call TRBD1 (6 bases). The length of the CDR3 is 14 residues. Trimming took 5 bases from V and 1 from J, leaving 11 bases between them. Per the germline V gene, CDR1 is KGHSH and CDR2 is LQKENI. The full variable domain, in which reference TRBV18 and TRBJ1-1 provide the parts outside the CDR3, is NAGVMQNPRHLVRRRGQEARLRCSPMKGHSHVYWYRQLPEEGLKFMVYLQKENIIDESGMPKERFSAEFPKEGPSILRIQQVVRGDSAAYFCASSESQGNTEAFFGQGTRLTVV.

The genes are TRBV2 and TRBJ2-3, with D possibly matching TRBD1 (5 bases). There are 14 residues in the CDR3. V was pared by 6 bases and J by 2 bases, with 12 bases between. In germline, CDR1 is SNHLY, CDR2 FYNNEI. CDR3 nucleotides: TGTGCCAGCAGCCAGGGTTCCCCCACAGATACGCAGTATTTT. This encodes CASSQGSPTDTQYF.

Note on this clone: The junction does not match germline at one end; this may be a read error. The chain links TRBV27 to TRBJ1-1; 9 positions match TRBD1. Germline V gives CDR1 MNHEY, CDR2 SMNVEV (reference sequence). The CDR3 totals 15 residues. CDR3 sequence reads: CTSSNPDRGGTEAFF. DNA for the CDR3: TGTACCAGCAGTAACCCGGACAGGGGAGGAACTGAAGCTTTCTTT.

J is TRBJ2-7 and V is TRBV7-2; D may be TRBD2 (5 bases). Germline values: CDR1 SGHTA, CDR2 FQGNSA. CDR3 length: 12 amino acids. The V end was cut by 3 bases, the J end by 6 bases, with 9 bases between. The chain's CDR3 is CASSFGRGEQYF. As DNA, the CDR3 is TGTGCCAGCAGCTTTGGCCGGGGCGAGCAGTACTTC.

This chain uses TRBV18 with TRBJ2-4; tentative D call: TRBD2 (6 bases). Trimming cost V 1 base and J 7 bases, with 11 bases left between them. The CDR3 runs 14 residues. In germline, CDR1 is KGHSH, CDR2 LQKENI. CDR3: CASSPRGELNIQYF. DNA for the CDR3: TGTGCCAGCTCACCACGGGGGGAGTTGAACATTCAGTACTTC.

In this sample, this clone turned up once. V is TRBV9 and J is TRBJ2-1; 11 nucleotides align to TRBD2. This CDR3 has 14 amino acids. CDR1 is SGDLS and CDR2 is YYNGEE in the germline V gene. Trimming cost V 7 bases and J 4 bases; bases outside gene matches: 4. Written as DNA, the CDR3 is TGTGCCAGCTCCGGGACTAGCGGATACAATGAGCAGTTCTTC. This translates into CASSGTSGYNEQFF. Full variable domain (rest looked up from reference TRBV9 and TRBJ2-1): DSGVTQTPKHLITATGQRVTLRCSPRSGDLSVYWYQQSLDQGLQFLIQYYNGEERAKGNILERFSAQQFPDLHSELNLSSLELGDSALYFCASSGTSGYNEQFFGPGTRLTVL.

The V and J genes are TRBV15 and TRBJ1-2, with TRBD1 matching over 10 bases. CDR3 length: 16 amino acids. After removal of 1 base from V and 8 bases from J, the junction contained 10 bases not matched to a gene. In germline, CDR1 is LNHNV, CDR2 YYDKDF (reference sequence). CDR3 residues: CATSRGMDRGTRGYTF. The DNA of the CDR3 is TGTGCCACCAGCAGAGGTATGGACAGGGGGACCCGCGGCTACACCTTC. The whole variable domain, filled in from reference TRBV15 and TRBJ1-2, reads DAMVIQNPRYQVTQFGKPVTLSCSQTLNHNVMYWYQQKSSQAPKLLFHYYDKDFNNEADTPDNFQSRRPNTSFCFLDIRSPGLGDTAMYLCATSRGMDRGTRGYTFGSGTRLTVV.

This clone has a single count. V and J are TRBV28 and TRBJ2-7, with D perhaps TRBD1 (6 bases). CDR3 length: 13 residues. The V end lost 6 bases, the J end lost 1 base, and 10 bases lay between the germline ends. Germline CDR1 reads MDHEN; CDR2 reads SYDVKM. CDR3 sequence reads: CASRPGQSYEQYF. The CDR3 nucleotides are TGTGCCAGCAGACCCGGACAGTCCTACGAGCAGTACTTC.

This clone turned up a few times. This chain links TRBV6-5 with TRBJ1-1; TRBD1 is a possible D gene (5 bases). V lost 5 bases and J lost 3, with 13 bases in between. The CDR3 is 14 residues long. In germline, CDR1 is MNHEY, CDR2 SVGAGI. The CDR3 region is CASSRTTVYTEAFF. CDR3 coding DNA: TGTGCCAGCAGTCGTACGACAGTTTACACTGAAGCTTTCTTT.

V is TRBV2 and J is TRBJ2-5; 9 positions match TRBD2. Germline V lookup: CDR1 SNHLY, CDR2 FYNNEI. V trimming: 1 base; J trimming: 5 bases; junction bases outside the gene matches: 8. This CDR3 is 16 amino acids long. The CDR3 DNA is TGTGCCAGCAGTGAAGGCGGGGGGGCCTTTCGGGAGACCCAGTACTTC. Its translation is CASSEGGGAFRETQYF. Full variable domain (missing parts from reference TRBV2 and TRBJ2-5): EPEVTQTPSHQVTQMGQEVILRCVPISNHLYFYWYRQILGQKVEFLVSFYNNEISEKSEIFDDQFSVERPDGSNFTLKIRSTKLEDSAMYFCASSEGGGAFRETQYFGPGTRLLVL.

This clone occurred once. The gene calls are TRBV2 and TRBJ1-6; the D gene is possibly TRBD1 (6 bases). Deletions cut 6 bases from V and 0 bases from J, with 12 bases between. Per germline, CDR1 SNHLY and CDR2 FYNNEI. The CDR3 extends over 16 amino acids. The CDR3 DNA reads TGTGCCAGCAGAGGACAGCCTAGCTCCTATAATTCACCCCTCCACTTT. It encodes CASRGQPSSYNSPLHF. Filled out from reference TRBV2 and TRBJ1-6, the complete variable domain reads EPEVTQTPSHQVTQMGQEVILRCVPISNHLYFYWYRQILGQKVEFLVSFYNNEISEKSEIFDDQFSVERPDGSNFTLKIRSTKLEDSAMYFCASRGQPSSYNSPLHFGNGTRLTVT.